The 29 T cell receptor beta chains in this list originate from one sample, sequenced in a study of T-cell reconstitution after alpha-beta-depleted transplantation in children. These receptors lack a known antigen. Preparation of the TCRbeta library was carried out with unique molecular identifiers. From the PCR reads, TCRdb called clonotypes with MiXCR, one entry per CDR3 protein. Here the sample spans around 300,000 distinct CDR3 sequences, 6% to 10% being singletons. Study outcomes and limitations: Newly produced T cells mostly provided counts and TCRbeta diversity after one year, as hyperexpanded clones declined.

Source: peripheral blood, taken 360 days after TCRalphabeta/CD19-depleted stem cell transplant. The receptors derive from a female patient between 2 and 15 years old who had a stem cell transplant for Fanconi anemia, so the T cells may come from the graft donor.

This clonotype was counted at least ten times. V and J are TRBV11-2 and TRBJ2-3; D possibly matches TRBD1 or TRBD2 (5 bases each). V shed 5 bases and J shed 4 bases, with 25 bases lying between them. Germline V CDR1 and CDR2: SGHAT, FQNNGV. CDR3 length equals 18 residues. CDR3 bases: TGTGCCAGCAGCCCTAGGGGCACGGCTAGCTTTAGGGCAGATACGCAGTATTTT. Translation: CASSPRGTASFRADTQYF.

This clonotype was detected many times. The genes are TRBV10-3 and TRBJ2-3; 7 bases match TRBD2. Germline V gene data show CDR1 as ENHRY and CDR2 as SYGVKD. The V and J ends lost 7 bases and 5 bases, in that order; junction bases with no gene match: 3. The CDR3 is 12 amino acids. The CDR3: CAIKSGGDTQYF. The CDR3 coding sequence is TGTGCCATCAAATCGGGGGGAGATACGCAGTATTTT.

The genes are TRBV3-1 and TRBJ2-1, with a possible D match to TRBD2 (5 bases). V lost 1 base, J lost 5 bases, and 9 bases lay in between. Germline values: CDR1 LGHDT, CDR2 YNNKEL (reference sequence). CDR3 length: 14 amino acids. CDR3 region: CASSQVETNNEQFF. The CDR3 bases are TGTGCCAGCAGCCAAGTCGAGACTAACAATGAGCAGTTCTTC.

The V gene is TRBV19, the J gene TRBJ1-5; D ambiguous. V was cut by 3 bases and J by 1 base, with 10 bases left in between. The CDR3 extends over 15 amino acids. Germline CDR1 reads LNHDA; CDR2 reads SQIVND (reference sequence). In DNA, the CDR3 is TGTGCCAGTAGTATCCCCTTTTTGAGCAATCAGCCCCAGCATTTT. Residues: CASSIPFLSNQPQHF.

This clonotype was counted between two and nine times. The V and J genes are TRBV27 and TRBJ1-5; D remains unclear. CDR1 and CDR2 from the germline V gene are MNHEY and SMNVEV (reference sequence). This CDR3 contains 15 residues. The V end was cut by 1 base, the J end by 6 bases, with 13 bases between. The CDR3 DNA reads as TGTGCCAGCAGTTTATTAGCTAGGGTAGGTCAGCCCCAGCATTTT. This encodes CASSLLARVGQPQHF.

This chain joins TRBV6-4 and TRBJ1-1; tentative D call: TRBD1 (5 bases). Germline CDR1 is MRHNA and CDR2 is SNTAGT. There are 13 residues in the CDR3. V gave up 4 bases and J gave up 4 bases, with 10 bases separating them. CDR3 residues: CASSVYGGTEAFF. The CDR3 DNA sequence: TGTGCCAGCAGTGTGTATGGGGGCACTGAAGCTTTCTTT.

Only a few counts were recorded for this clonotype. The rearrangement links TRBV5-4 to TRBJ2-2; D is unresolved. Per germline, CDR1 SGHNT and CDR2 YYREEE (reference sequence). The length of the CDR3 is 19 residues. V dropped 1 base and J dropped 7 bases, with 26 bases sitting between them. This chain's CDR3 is CASSLSFYRIDRGHGELFF. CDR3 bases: TGTGCCAGCAGCTTGTCCTTTTATAGGATTGACCGTGGTCACGGGGAGCTGTTTTTT.

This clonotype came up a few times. CDR3 protein: CASQLAGGGSTQYF. The CDR3, as DNA: TGTGCCAGCCAGCTGGCGGGGGGAGGTAGTACGCAGTATTTT. The rearrangement uses TRBV6-1 and TRBJ2-3; 8 bases are a match to TRBD2. The CDR3 runs to 14 residues. Germline-derived CDR1 and CDR2 are MNHNS and SASEGT. With 8 bases clipped from V and 8 bases from J, the junction kept 12 bases outside the gene matches.

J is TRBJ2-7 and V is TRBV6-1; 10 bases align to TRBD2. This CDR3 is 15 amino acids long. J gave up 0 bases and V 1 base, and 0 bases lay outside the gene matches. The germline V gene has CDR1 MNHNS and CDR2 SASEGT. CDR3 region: CASSEGTSGSYEQYF. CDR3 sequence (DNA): TGTGCCAGCAGTGAAGGGACTAGCGGCTCCTACGAGCAGTACTTC.

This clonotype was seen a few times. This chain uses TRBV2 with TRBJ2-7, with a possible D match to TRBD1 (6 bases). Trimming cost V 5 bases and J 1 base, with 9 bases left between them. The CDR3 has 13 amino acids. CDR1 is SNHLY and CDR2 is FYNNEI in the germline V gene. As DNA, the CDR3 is TGTGCCAGCAGTAGAGACAGGTCCTACGAGCAGTACGTC. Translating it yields CASSRDRSYEQYV.

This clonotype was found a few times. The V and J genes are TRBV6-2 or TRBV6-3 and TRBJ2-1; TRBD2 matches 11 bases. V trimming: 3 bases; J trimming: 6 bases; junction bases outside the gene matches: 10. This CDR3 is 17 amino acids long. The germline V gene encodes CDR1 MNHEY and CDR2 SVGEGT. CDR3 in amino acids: CASSYARLAGGGNEQFF. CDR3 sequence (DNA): TGTGCCAGCAGTTATGCCCGCCTAGCGGGGGGCGGCAATGAGCAGTTCTTC.

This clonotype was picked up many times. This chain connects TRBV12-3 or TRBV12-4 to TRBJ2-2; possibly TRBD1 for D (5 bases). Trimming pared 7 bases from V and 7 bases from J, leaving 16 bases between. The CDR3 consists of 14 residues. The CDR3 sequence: CASTFQGLIGELFF. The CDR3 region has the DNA TGTGCCAGCACCTTCCAGGGTCTCATCGGGGAGCTGTTTTTT.

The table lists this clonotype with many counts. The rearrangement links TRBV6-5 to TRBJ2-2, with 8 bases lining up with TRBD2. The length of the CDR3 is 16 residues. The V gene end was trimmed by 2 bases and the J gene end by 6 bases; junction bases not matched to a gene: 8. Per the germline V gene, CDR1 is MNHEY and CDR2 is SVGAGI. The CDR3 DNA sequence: TGTGCCAGCAGTTACCCGGGACTAGTGGGTTCCGGGGAGCTGTTTTTT. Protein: CASSYPGLVGSGELFF.

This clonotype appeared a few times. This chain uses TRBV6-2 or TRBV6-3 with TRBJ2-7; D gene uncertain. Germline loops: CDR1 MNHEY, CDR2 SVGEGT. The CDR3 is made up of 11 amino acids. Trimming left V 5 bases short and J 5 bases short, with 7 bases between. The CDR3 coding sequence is TGTGCCAGCAGTATGGGTGACGAGCAGTACGTC. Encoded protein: CASSMGDEQYV.

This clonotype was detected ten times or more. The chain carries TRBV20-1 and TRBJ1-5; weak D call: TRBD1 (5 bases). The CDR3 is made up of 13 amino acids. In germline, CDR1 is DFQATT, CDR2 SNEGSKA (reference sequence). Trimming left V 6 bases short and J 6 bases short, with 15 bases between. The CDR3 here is CSAVHQRGQPQHF. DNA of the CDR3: TGCAGTGCGGTTCACCAGAGGGGTCAGCCCCAGCATTTT.

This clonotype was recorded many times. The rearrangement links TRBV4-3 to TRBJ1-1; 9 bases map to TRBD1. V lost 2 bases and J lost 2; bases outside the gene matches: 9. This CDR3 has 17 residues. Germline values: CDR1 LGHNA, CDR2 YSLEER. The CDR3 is CASSQTKYRGLNTEAFF. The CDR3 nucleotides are TGCGCCAGCAGCCAAACAAAATACAGGGGGCTTAACACTGAAGCTTTCTTT.

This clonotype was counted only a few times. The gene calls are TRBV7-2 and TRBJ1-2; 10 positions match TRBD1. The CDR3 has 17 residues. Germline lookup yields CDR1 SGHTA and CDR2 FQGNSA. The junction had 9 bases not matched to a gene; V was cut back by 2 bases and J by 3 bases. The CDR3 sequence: CASSLTESGTGDYGYTF. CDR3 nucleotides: TGTGCCAGCAGCTTAACCGAATCCGGGACAGGGGACTATGGCTACACCTTC.

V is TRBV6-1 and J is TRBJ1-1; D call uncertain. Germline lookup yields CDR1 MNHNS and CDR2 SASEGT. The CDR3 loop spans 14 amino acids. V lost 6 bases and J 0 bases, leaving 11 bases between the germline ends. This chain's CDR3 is CASRTRVLNTEAFF. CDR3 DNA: TGTGCCAGCAGAACACGTGTACTGAACACTGAAGCTTTCTTT.

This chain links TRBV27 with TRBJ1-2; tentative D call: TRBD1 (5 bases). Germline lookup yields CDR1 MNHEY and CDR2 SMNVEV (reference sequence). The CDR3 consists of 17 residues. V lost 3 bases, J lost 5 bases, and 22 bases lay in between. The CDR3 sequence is CASSFLKSRTPSYGYTF. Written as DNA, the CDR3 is TGTGCCAGCAGTTTTCTCAAATCGCGGACACCGTCTTATGGCTACACCTTC.

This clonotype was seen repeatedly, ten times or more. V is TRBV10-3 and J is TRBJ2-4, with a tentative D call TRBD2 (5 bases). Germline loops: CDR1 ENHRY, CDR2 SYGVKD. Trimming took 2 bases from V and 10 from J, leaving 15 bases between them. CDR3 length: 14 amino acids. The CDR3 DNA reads TGTGCCATCAGTGAGACTAGTCCGGGCGCAATTCAGTACTTC. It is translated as CAISETSPGAIQYF.

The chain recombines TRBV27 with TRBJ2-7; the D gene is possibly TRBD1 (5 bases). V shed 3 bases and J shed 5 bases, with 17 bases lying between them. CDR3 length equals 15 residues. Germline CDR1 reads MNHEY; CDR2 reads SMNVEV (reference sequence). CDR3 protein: CASSLKGIPVDEQYF. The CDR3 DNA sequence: TGTGCCAGCAGTTTGAAGGGGATCCCTGTGGACGAGCAGTACTTC.

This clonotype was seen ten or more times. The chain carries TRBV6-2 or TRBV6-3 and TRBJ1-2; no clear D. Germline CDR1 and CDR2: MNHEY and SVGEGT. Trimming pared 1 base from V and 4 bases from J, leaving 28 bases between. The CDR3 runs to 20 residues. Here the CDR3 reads CASSYYSYAAAETIVYGYTF. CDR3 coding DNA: TGTGCCAGCAGTTACTATTCTTACGCCGCGGCAGAGACTATAGTCTATGGCTACACCTTC.

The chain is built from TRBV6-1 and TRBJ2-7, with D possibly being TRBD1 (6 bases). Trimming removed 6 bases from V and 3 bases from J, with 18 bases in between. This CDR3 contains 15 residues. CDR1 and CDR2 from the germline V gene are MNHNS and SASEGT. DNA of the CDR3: TGTGCCAGCAGCCTCGGACAGAGCTTACTCTACGAGCAGTACTTC. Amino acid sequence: CASSLGQSLLYEQYF.

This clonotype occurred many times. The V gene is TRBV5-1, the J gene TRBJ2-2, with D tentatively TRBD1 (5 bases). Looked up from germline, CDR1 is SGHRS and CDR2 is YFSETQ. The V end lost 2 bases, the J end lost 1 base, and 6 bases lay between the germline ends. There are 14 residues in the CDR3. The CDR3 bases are TGCGCCAGCAGCTTTGACAGGAACACCGGGGAGCTGTTTTTT. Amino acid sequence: CASSFDRNTGELFF.

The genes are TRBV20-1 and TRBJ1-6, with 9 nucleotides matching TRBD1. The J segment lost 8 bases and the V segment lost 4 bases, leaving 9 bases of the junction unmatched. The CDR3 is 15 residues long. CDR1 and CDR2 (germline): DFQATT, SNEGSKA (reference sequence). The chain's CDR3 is CSATTDRGEDSPLHF. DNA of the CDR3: TGCAGTGCTACCACGGACAGGGGAGAGGATTCACCCCTCCACTTT.

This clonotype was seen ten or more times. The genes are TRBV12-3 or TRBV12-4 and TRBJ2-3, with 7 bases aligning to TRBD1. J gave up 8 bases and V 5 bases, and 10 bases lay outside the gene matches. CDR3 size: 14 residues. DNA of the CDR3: TGTGCCAGCAGTCCCCAGAGGGGGCTAGGTACGCAGTATTTT. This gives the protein CASSPQRGLGTQYF.

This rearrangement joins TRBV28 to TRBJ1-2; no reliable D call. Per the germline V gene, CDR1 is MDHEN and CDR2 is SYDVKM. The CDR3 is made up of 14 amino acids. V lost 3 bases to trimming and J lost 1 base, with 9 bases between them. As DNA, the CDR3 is TGTGCCAGCAGTTTCACAACCCGTAACTATGGCTACACCTTC. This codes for CASSFTTRNYGYTF.

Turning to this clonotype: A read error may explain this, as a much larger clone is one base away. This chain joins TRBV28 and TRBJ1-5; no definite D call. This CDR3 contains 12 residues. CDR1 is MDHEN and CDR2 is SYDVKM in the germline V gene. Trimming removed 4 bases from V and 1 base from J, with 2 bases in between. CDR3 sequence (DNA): TGTGCCAGCAGTTGGAGCAATCAGCCCCAGCATTTT. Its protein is CASSWSNQPQHF.

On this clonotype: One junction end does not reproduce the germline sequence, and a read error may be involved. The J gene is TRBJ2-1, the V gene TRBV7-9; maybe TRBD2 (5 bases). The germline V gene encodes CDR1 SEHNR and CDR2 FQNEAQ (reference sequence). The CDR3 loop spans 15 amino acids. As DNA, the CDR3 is TGTGCCGGCAGCTTATTCAAGACTACATACAATGAGCAGTTCTTC. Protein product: CAGSLFKTTYNEQFF. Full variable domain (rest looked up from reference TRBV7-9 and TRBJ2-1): DTGVSQNPRHKITKRGQNVTFRCDPISEHNRLYWYRQTLGQGPEFLTYFQNEAQLEKSRLLSDRFSAERPKGSFSTLEIQRTEQGDSAMYLCAGSLFKTTYNEQFFGPGTRLTVL.